This passage covers 31 T cell receptor beta chains from one sample sequenced in a study of blood T cell repertoires in COVID-19. Sequenced by immunoSEQ multiplex PCR; TCRdb stores in-frame clones only, minus some. The sample shows 160,000 or so clones, about 81% of them seen only once. Sequencing was done on a sample of peripheral blood. Source of these receptors: a woman in her 70s with acute or convalescent COVID-19.

This chain connects TRBV27 to TRBJ2-1; 9 bases are shared with TRBD2. With V trimmed by 6 bases and J by 2 bases, 2 bases remained unmatched. There are 14 residues in the CDR3. The V gene's germline CDR1 is MNHEY and CDR2 SMNVEV (reference sequence). CDR3 sequence reads: CASRLAGPYNEQFF. CDR3 bases: TGTGCCAGCAGGCTAGCGGGGCCCTACAATGAGCAGTTCTTC.

V is TRBV19 and J is TRBJ2-3, with D hard to call. The germline V gene encodes CDR1 LNHDA and CDR2 SQIVND (reference sequence). Trimming cost V 3 bases and J 2 bases, with 9 bases left between them. This CDR3 has 14 residues. In DNA, the CDR3 is TGTGCCAGTAGTATCAACCAGTACACAGATACGCAGTATTTT. Amino acids: CASSINQYTDTQYF.

This sequence joins TRBV28 and TRBJ1-3; 8 positions agree with TRBD1. J was trimmed by 4 bases and V by 6 bases; bases with no gene match: 11. Germline V gene data show CDR1 as MDHEN and CDR2 as SYDVKM. The CDR3 sequence is 16 residues long. The CDR3 region is CASSRGQGGLGNTIYF. For the CDR3, the DNA is TGTGCCAGCAGCCGAGGACAGGGTGGGCTAGGAAACACCATATATTTT.

J is TRBJ1-1 and V is TRBV2; maybe TRBD1 (6 bases). The CDR3 length is 14 residues. The germline V gene encodes CDR1 SNHLY and CDR2 FYNNEI. Trimming pared 4 bases from V and 4 bases from J, leaving 13 bases between. The chain's CDR3 is CASSAEQGITEAFF. Written as DNA, the CDR3 is TGTGCCAGCAGTGCGGAACAGGGTATCACTGAAGCTTTCTTT.

The gene calls are TRBV2 and TRBJ1-2, with 7 bases matching TRBD1. The germline CDR1 and CDR2 sequences are SNHLY and FYNNEI. This CDR3 contains 12 residues. Trimming took 4 bases from V and 4 from J; bases not matched to a gene: 0. CDR3 DNA sequence: TGTGCCAGCAGTGGACAGGGCTATGGCTACACCTTC. Translated: CASSGQGYGYTF.

This chain links TRBV28 with TRBJ2-7, with 9 bases matching TRBD1. The ends lost 7 bases at V and 6 bases at J; junction bases unmatched: 10. From germline, CDR1 is MDHEN and CDR2 SYDVKM. The CDR3 loop spans 14 amino acids. CDR3 coding DNA: TGTGCCAGCACCTCCGGACAGGGGAGGAGCGAGCAGTACTTC. Translated, it gives CASTSGQGRSEQYF.

This clone is a singleton in its sample. The rearrangement uses TRBV4-2 and TRBJ1-6, with D possibly being TRBD1 (6 bases). Germline assignment: CDR1 LGHNA and CDR2 YNFKEQ. Trimming took off 3 bases at V and 7 bases at J, with 13 bases between the two ends. The CDR3 is 15 residues long. CDR3 loop: CASSHTDRPNSPLHF. CDR3 in DNA: TGTGCCAGCAGCCATACTGACAGGCCAAATTCACCCCTCCACTTT.

This clone was seen a few times. The rearrangement joins TRBV19 to TRBJ2-3; 10 bases map to TRBD1. Germline V gene lookup returns CDR1 LNHDA and CDR2 SQIVND (reference sequence). The CDR3 consists of 14 residues. J was trimmed by 5 bases and V by 9 bases; bases with no gene match: 8. Written as DNA, the CDR3 is TGTGCCAGCGGACAGGGGGGTTCGCAAGATACGCAGTATTTT. Residues: CASGQGGSQDTQYF.

This clone was observed many times. The chain joins TRBV4-2 to TRBJ2-1; 7 nucleotides align to TRBD2. CDR1 is LGHNA and CDR2 is YNFKEQ in the germline V gene. The CDR3 is made up of 15 amino acids. V trimming: 6 bases; J trimming: 4 bases; junction bases outside the gene matches: 9. The CDR3 region has the DNA TGTGCCAGCAGTCCTAGGGCGGGGGTGTACAATGAGCAGTTCTTC. Translating gives CASSPRAGVYNEQFF.

This clone was seen ten or more times. The chain employs TRBV6-2 or TRBV6-3 and TRBJ2-3; 10 bases map to TRBD1. Trimming removed 2 bases from V and 0 bases from J; junction bases left unmatched: 2. Germline loops: CDR1 MNHEY, CDR2 SVGEGT. CDR3 length: 16 residues. The CDR3, as DNA: TGTGCCAGCAGTTACCGGACAGGGGGTAGCACAGATACGCAGTATTTT. Its translation is CASSYRTGGSTDTQYF.

The chain has TRBV29-1 and TRBJ2-1; D may be TRBD2 (6 bases). The CDR3 consists of 14 residues. The germline V gene has CDR1 SQVTM and CDR2 ANQGSEA. The CDR3 DNA sequence: TGCAGTCTCTTGGGGGGTCTTGGAAACAATGAGCAGTTCTTC. Encoded protein: CSLLGGLGNNEQFF.

This clone was observed a handful of times. The rearrangement links TRBV2 to TRBJ1-6; TRBD1 matches 7 bases. Germline V lookup: CDR1 SNHLY, CDR2 FYNNEI. V lost 5 bases and J lost 9; bases outside the gene matches: 13. CDR3 length: 16 amino acids. CDR3 in amino acids: CASSQSNDRVVSPLHF. The DNA of the CDR3 is TGTGCCAGCAGTCAATCGAACGACAGGGTAGTTTCACCCCTCCACTTT.

The chain employs TRBV10-3 and TRBJ1-1, with no clear D. In germline, CDR1 is ENHRY, CDR2 SYGVKD. V was shortened by 11 bases and J by 5 bases, with 15 bases between the two germline ends. This CDR3 spans 12 amino acids. CDR3 DNA: TGTGCCGCCAGTGTTGGGAGTACTGAAGCTTTCTTT. Protein sequence: CAASVGSTEAFF.

This sequence joins TRBV2 and TRBJ1-2; 8 bases are a match to TRBD1. From germline, CDR1 is SNHLY and CDR2 FYNNEI. The length of the CDR3 is 13 residues. The CDR3 is CASGTGLNYGYTF. The CDR3 DNA is TGTGCATCCGGGACAGGTCTTAACTATGGCTACACCTTC.

The rearrangement links TRBV4-2 to TRBJ2-7; D gene unclear. Trimming pared 0 bases from V and 6 bases from J, leaving 6 bases between. CDR1 is LGHNA, CDR2 YNFKEQ, per germline. CDR3 length: 12 residues. CDR3 bases: TGTGCCAGCAGCCAAGATCTGGCCGAGCAGTACTTC. It specifies CASSQDLAEQYF.

The genes are TRBV28 and TRBJ2-1, with 7 bases lining up with TRBD1. This CDR3 spans 15 amino acids. Germline lookup yields CDR1 MDHEN and CDR2 SYDVKM. The ends lost 2 bases at V and 12 bases at J; junction bases unmatched: 13. CDR3 nucleotides: TGTGCCAGCAGTTTAAGCGACAGGGTGAGGATGGGGCAGTTCTTC. The encoded protein is CASSLSDRVRMGQFF.

This clone was detected only once. The V and J genes are TRBV19 and TRBJ2-1; 9 positions agree with TRBD2. CDR1 and CDR2 (germline): LNHDA, SQIVND (reference sequence). The CDR3 runs 16 residues. J lost 7 bases, V lost 5 bases, and 12 bases had no gene match. The CDR3 coding sequence is TGTGCCAGTAGTCCCCGGGGTAGCGGGAGCGGAAATGAGCAGTTCTTC. Its protein product is CASSPRGSGSGNEQFF.

The chain has TRBV10-3 and TRBJ1-2; TRBD1 matches 7 bases. CDR3 length equals 15 residues. The germline V gene has CDR1 ENHRY and CDR2 SYGVKD. V shed 2 bases and J 0 bases; nucleotides not matched to a gene: 3. The DNA of the CDR3 is TGTGCCATCAGTGAGCAGGGGACAGCTAACTATGGCTACACCTTC. The encoded protein is CAISEQGTANYGYTF.

V and J are TRBV2 and TRBJ1-1; D unresolved. Trimming pared 9 bases from V and 1 base from J, leaving 6 bases between. Germline assignment: CDR1 SNHLY and CDR2 FYNNEI. This CDR3 has 11 amino acids. The CDR3 here is CASRRNTEAFF. For the CDR3, the DNA is TGTGCCAGTAGAAGGAACACTGAAGCTTTCTTT. The variable domain in full, with the rest retrieved from reference TRBV2 and TRBJ1-1, is EPEVTQTPSHQVTQMGQEVILRCVPISNHLYFYWYRQILGQKVEFLVSFYNNEISEKSEIFDDQFSVERPDGSNFTLKIRSTKLEDSAMYFCASRRNTEAFFGQGTRLTVV.

V is TRBV6-5 and J is TRBJ2-3; maybe TRBD1 (5 bases). Germline CDR1 MNHEY, CDR2 SVGAGI. The CDR3 contains 14 residues. Trimming took 6 bases from V and 2 from J, leaving 12 bases between them. In nucleotides, the CDR3 is TGTGCCAGCAGGAATCAGGGTTTCACAGATACGCAGTATTTT. Its protein product is CASRNQGFTDTQYF.

The genes are TRBV4-2 and TRBJ1-2, with TRBD1 matching over 9 bases. The ends lost 2 bases at V and 5 bases at J; junction bases unmatched: 12. CDR3 length: 17 amino acids. CDR1 and CDR2 from the germline V gene are LGHNA and YNFKEQ. The CDR3 region is CASSQWSGTGNQYGYTF. The DNA of the CDR3 is TGTGCCAGCAGCCAATGGTCCGGGACAGGGAATCAATATGGCTACACCTTC.

The count of this clone is one. V is TRBV25-1 and J is TRBJ1-1; D remains ambiguous. V shed 3 bases and J shed 7 bases, with 18 bases lying between them. The CDR3 length is 15 residues. Germline CDR1 and CDR2: MGHDK and SYGVNS. The DNA for the CDR3 is TGTGCCAGCAGTGAGCTCAGCGGGCCAGAGGGTGAAGCTTTCTTT. Translating gives CASSELSGPEGEAFF.

The gene calls are TRBV5-5 and TRBJ1-5; D unresolved. Trimming removed 2 bases at V and 3 bases at J, with 12 bases between. Germline CDR1 and CDR2: SGHKS and YYEKEE (reference sequence). The CDR3 runs to 15 residues. For the CDR3, the DNA is TGTGCCAGCAGCTTTACAGAGGGTGTCAATCAGCCCCAGCATTTT. Its protein product is CASSFTEGVNQPQHF. The full variable domain, completed using reference TRBV5-5 and TRBJ1-5, is DAGVTQSPTHLIKTRGQQVTLRCSPISGHKSVSWYQQVLGQGPQFIFQYYEKEERGRGNFPDRFSARQFPNYSSELNVNALLLGDSALYLCASSFTEGVNQPQHFGDGTRLSIL.

This clone was detected ten times or more. CDR3 region: CASSRTGINAGELFF. CDR3 DNA sequence: TGTGCCAGCAGCCGAACAGGGATCAACGCCGGGGAGCTGTTTTTT. The J gene is TRBJ2-2, the V gene TRBV7-3, with D maybe TRBD1 (6 bases). This CDR3 comprises 15 residues. Per the germline V gene, CDR1 is SGHTA and CDR2 is FQGTGA. The V gene lost 5 bases and the J gene lost 6 bases, with 16 bases spanning the gap.

In this sample, this clone turned up a few times. The chain couples TRBV28 to TRBJ2-7; D gene uncertain. Trimming stripped 7 bases from V and 2 bases from J, with 15 bases between. The CDR3 sequence is 14 residues long. Germline CDR1 and CDR2: MDHEN and SYDVKM. The CDR3 reads CASNLGGTTYEQYF. The CDR3 DNA follows: TGTGCCAGCAATCTAGGTGGAACTACCTACGAGCAGTACTTC.

The V call is TRBV19, the J call TRBJ2-1, with TRBD2 matching over 9 bases. The trim removed 7 bases at V and 6 bases at J, leaving 4 bases unmatched. Germline V gives CDR1 LNHDA, CDR2 SQIVND (reference sequence). The CDR3 loop spans 13 amino acids. DNA for the CDR3: TGTGCCAGTAAGGGTAGCGGGAGCAATGAGCAGTTCTTC. Translating gives CASKGSGSNEQFF.

The V call is TRBV11-2, the J call TRBJ1-1; 11 bases fit TRBD1. The CDR3 runs 16 residues. V gave up 11 bases and J gave up 0 bases; unmatched junction bases: 11. Germline CDR1 and CDR2: SGHAT and FQNNGV. CDR3 region: CARNGGQGEVNTEAFF. Written as DNA, the CDR3 is TGTGCCCGAAATGGGGGACAGGGGGAAGTGAACACTGAAGCTTTCTTT.

The CDR3 loop is CASSQVEFSSGNTIYF. The CDR3 DNA reads TGTGCCAGCAGCCAAGTGGAGTTCTCCTCTGGAAACACCATATATTTT. This chain uses TRBV4-2 with TRBJ1-3; D remains ambiguous. V was shortened by 1 base and J by 0 bases, with 10 bases between the two germline ends. The V gene's germline CDR1 is LGHNA and CDR2 YNFKEQ. The length of the CDR3 is 16 residues.

This chain joins TRBV9 and TRBJ1-2, with D possibly being TRBD1 (5 bases). The V gene's germline CDR1 is SGDLS and CDR2 YYNGEE. The CDR3 is 14 residues long. The V end lost 0 bases, the J end lost 8 bases, and 14 bases lay between the germline ends. The CDR3 protein is CASSVVSRDSGYTF. CDR3 DNA: TGTGCCAGCAGCGTAGTCTCCAGGGATAGCGGCTACACCTTC.

V and J are TRBV18 and TRBJ2-7, with 8 bases aligning to TRBD2. The germline V gene encodes CDR1 KGHSH and CDR2 LQKENI. The ends lost 3 bases at V and 3 bases at J; junction bases unmatched: 1. This CDR3 has 13 residues. In DNA, the CDR3 is TGTGCCAGCTCACCGGGGACTAGCTACGAGCAGTACTTC. Amino acids: CASSPGTSYEQYF.

The chain joins TRBV7-2 to TRBJ1-6; a possible D gene is TRBD1 (6 bases). CDR1 and CDR2 from the germline V gene are SGHTA and FQGNSA. V was clipped by 3 bases and J by 4 bases, with 10 bases between them. The CDR3 has 15 residues. The CDR3 protein is CASSLDSRYNSPLHF. In nucleotides, the CDR3 is TGTGCCAGCAGCTTGGACAGCCGTTATAATTCACCCCTCCACTTT.